The clone carrying this T cell receptor beta chain has a count of ten or more. RNA transcripts served as the template for amplifying TCR beta CDR3 regions. Researchers ran a first-round RT-PCR on the TCR CDR3 using the HTBI primer set. One entry per CDR3 protein results from TCRdb running MiXCR on the multiplex PCR reads. The table includes 450,000 to 600,000 distinct CDR3 sequences, nearly 20% detected once. Researchers barred patients who had uncontrolled infection, other autoimmune disease, pregnancy or lactation. These data belong to a study of T cells in Graves' hyperthyroidism and ophthalmopathy. Trimming took off 4 bases at V and 4 bases at J, with 8 bases between the two ends. The CDR3 is 13 residues long. Germline CDR1 is GTSNPN and CDR2 is SVGIG (reference sequence).

The rearrangement links TRBV30 to TRBJ2-6; no reliable D call. Sequencing input: blood. The receptor was derived from a man aged 40-49 years with Graves' ophthalmopathy. DNA for the CDR3: TGTGCCTGGAACCCCCGGGGGGCCAACGTCCTGACTTTC. Translated: CAWNPRGANVLTF.